This T cell receptor (beta chain) was recovered during a study of beta chain features in type 1 diabetes. The whole isolated RNA underwent reverse transcription, so sequencing captured expressed TCRB transcripts. TCRdb's table, derived via immunoSEQ multiplex PCR, lists solely in-frame clones and lacks some. The repertoire holds about 16,000 clones, with approximately 50% as singletons. The single heparinised draw taken from each donor contained approximately 120 mL of blood on average. Central memory, naive, regulatory and stem cell-like memory CD4+ cells were sorted by CD45RO/CCR7/CD25/CD127/CD95/CD27. This receptor was obtained from a woman younger than 30 in good health. Input material: stem cell memory CD4+ T cells from blood.

The CDR3 here is CASSVGTSGYEQYF. CDR3 in DNA: TGTGCCAGCAGCGTCGGGACTAGCGGTTACGAGCAGTACTTC. The J gene is TRBJ2-7, the V gene TRBV9; 11 bases map to TRBD2. The V and J ends lost 2 bases and 4 bases, in that order; junction bases with no gene match: 2. The CDR3 covers 14 residues. The germline V gene encodes CDR1 SGDLS and CDR2 YYNGEE.